What follows are 27 T cell receptor beta chains derived from one specimen sequenced in a study of response to subunit inactivated influenza vaccine. TCRdb re-analysed the RT-PCR reads in MiXCR, keeping a single row per CDR3 protein. The repertoire holds about 520,000 distinct CDR3 sequences, 6% to 9% seen once, with under 15% in the top ten. The source material was PBMCs from blood, sampled around 25 months after vaccination. These receptors originate from a man between 50 and 75 years old who received an inactivated influenza vaccine.

The rearrangement joins TRBV28 to TRBJ2-1; 9 nucleotides agree with TRBD2. The J segment lost 0 bases and the V segment lost 3 bases, leaving 3 bases of the junction unmatched. The CDR3 totals 16 residues. The germline V gene encodes CDR1 MDHEN and CDR2 SYDVKM. As DNA, the CDR3 is TGTGCCAGCAGTTTTGCGGGAGGGGGCTCCTACAATGAGCAGTTCTTC. Protein sequence: CASSFAGGGSYNEQFF. Complete variable domain (other parts from reference TRBV28 and TRBJ2-1): DVKVTQSSRYLVKRTGEKVFLECVQDMDHENMFWYRQDPGLGLRLIYFSYDVKMKEKGDIPEGYSVSREKKERFSLILESASTNQTSMYLCASSFAGGGSYNEQFFGPGTRLTVL.

This chain links TRBV4-2 with TRBJ2-1, with 7 bases aligning to TRBD2. In germline, CDR1 is LGHNA, CDR2 YNFKEQ. J gave up 0 bases and V 4 bases, and 6 bases lay outside the gene matches. There are 16 residues in the CDR3. The CDR3 reads CASSLNRDYSYNEQFF. The CDR3 DNA reads as TGTGCCAGCAGCCTTAACCGGGACTACTCCTACAATGAGCAGTTCTTC.

The chain recombines TRBV28 with TRBJ2-2; 9 nucleotides line up with TRBD1. The CDR3 has 16 residues. Germline CDR1 MDHEN, CDR2 SYDVKM. The junction had 11 bases not matched to a gene; V was cut back by 7 bases and J by 5 bases. Written as DNA, the CDR3 is TGTGCCAGCACCCCCCTCGGGACAGGGTGGACCGGGGAGCTGTTTTTT. Amino acids: CASTPLGTGWTGELFF.

The chain couples TRBV12-3 or TRBV12-4 to TRBJ2-1; D is perhaps TRBD2 (5 bases). The CDR3 is 15 residues long. The germline V and J ends were trimmed by 2 bases and 2 bases, with 10 bases remaining between them. This chain's CDR3 is CASSLSGSAYNEQFF. CDR3 nucleotides: TGTGCCAGCAGTTTAAGTGGGAGCGCCTACAATGAGCAGTTCTTC.

This clonotype has just a few counts. This chain joins TRBV2 and TRBJ2-5, with D perhaps being TRBD1 or TRBD2 (5 bases each). The CDR3 is 14 residues long. V was clipped by 6 bases and J by 3 bases, with 14 bases between them. CDR1 SNHLY and CDR2 FYNNEI come from the germline V gene. The CDR3 reads CASSGPGPKETQYF. CDR3 nucleotide sequence: TGTGCCAGCAGCGGACCGGGACCGAAAGAGACCCAGTACTTC. Full variable domain (outside the CDR3, taken from reference TRBV2 and TRBJ2-5): EPEVTQTPSHQVTQMGQEVILRCVPISNHLYFYWYRQILGQKVEFLVSFYNNEISEKSEIFDDQFSVERPDGSNFTLKIRSTKLEDSAMYFCASSGPGPKETQYFGPGTRLLVL.

This clonotype showed up just a few times. The J gene is TRBJ2-5, the V gene TRBV5-1; D is tentatively TRBD1 or TRBD2 (5 bases each). Germline V gene data show CDR1 as SGHRS and CDR2 as YFSETQ. The CDR3 is made up of 13 amino acids. V was pared by 5 bases and J by 1 base, with 9 bases between. CDR3 protein: CASRSGGQETQYF. CDR3 nucleotides: TGCGCCAGCAGGTCTGGGGGCCAAGAGACCCAGTACTTC.

In this sample, this clonotype turned up many times. The V gene is TRBV20-1, the J gene TRBJ2-1, with 9 bases that match TRBD2. CDR3 length: 17 residues. The junction had 13 bases not matched to a gene; V was cut back by 3 bases and J by 4 bases. The germline CDR1 and CDR2 sequences are DFQATT and SNEGSKA (reference sequence). The DNA for the CDR3 is TGCAGTGCTAGCGACAGGACTAGCGCGAAAACATACAATGAGCAGTTCTTC. Residues: CSASDRTSAKTYNEQFF.

The chain has TRBV6-2 or TRBV6-3 and TRBJ2-7, with TRBD2 matching 8 bases. The CDR3 covers 12 residues. V was clipped by 4 bases and J by 9 bases; unmatched bases: 5. Germline assignment: CDR1 MNHEY and CDR2 SVGEGT. Here the CDR3 reads CASSLGLVVQYF. CDR3 coding DNA: TGTGCCAGCAGTTTGGGACTAGTTGTGCAGTACTTC.

This clonotype was observed a handful of times. The chain carries TRBV18 and TRBJ2-5, with D unresolved. Trimming removed 1 base from V and 4 bases from J, with 13 bases in between. CDR3 length equals 15 residues. CDR1 is KGHSH and CDR2 is LQKENI in the germline V gene. The CDR3 sequence is CASSPLLLKGETQYF. In DNA form, the CDR3 reads TGTGCCAGCTCACCACTTTTACTGAAGGGAGAGACCCAGTACTTC.

Ten or more counts support this clonotype. The rearrangement joins TRBV4-3 to TRBJ2-7; 7 nucleotides match TRBD2. Trimming took 0 bases from V and 1 from J; bases not matched to a gene: 6. Germline V lookup: CDR1 LGHNA, CDR2 YSLEER. This CDR3 region has 16 residues. CDR3 bases: TGCGCCAGCAGCCAAGATGAGGCTAGCGGATCCTACGAGCAGTACTTC. Protein product: CASSQDEASGSYEQYF.

This rearrangement joins TRBV6-1 to TRBJ2-7, with 7 bases matching TRBD2. Germline values: CDR1 MNHNS, CDR2 SASEGT. Trimming took 2 bases from V and 3 from J; bases not matched to a gene: 10. This CDR3 region has 16 residues. This CDR3 is CASSEPHGRGIYEQYF. The CDR3 DNA sequence: TGTGCCAGCAGTGAACCACATGGGCGGGGGATCTACGAGCAGTACTTC.

CDR3 amino acids: CATTLAGGSEQYF. The DNA for the CDR3 is TGTGCCACGACACTAGCGGGAGGGTCCGAGCAGTACTTC. This sequence joins TRBV10-3 and TRBJ2-7; 13 nucleotides match TRBD2. The ends lost 10 bases at V and 6 bases at J; junction bases unmatched: 6. Germline V gives CDR1 ENHRY, CDR2 SYGVKD. This CDR3 has 13 amino acids.

The sample holds many counts of this clonotype. The chain carries TRBV29-1 and TRBJ2-3, with 9 bases fitting TRBD2. Germline lookup yields CDR1 SQVTM and CDR2 ANQGSEA. The CDR3 loop spans 9 amino acids. The trim removed 8 bases at V and 11 bases at J, leaving 2 bases unmatched. Here the CDR3 DNA reads TGCAGCACGCGGGAGGGGCAGTATTTT. Its protein is CSTREGQYF.

In its sample, this clonotype was seen many times. The V gene is TRBV4-2, the J gene TRBJ2-3; D not certain. Trimming shortened V by 1 base and J by 6 bases, and 11 bases separated the two germline ends. Germline V gene lookup returns CDR1 LGHNA and CDR2 YNFKEQ. There are 14 residues in the CDR3. Written as DNA, the CDR3 is TGTGCCAGCAGCCAAGGTCTTGTATCTGATACGCAGTATTTT. Encoded protein: CASSQGLVSDTQYF.

This clonotype has just a few counts. The chain carries TRBV20-1 and TRBJ2-5; 12 nucleotides align to TRBD2. Germline CDR1 and CDR2: DFQATT and SNEGSKA (reference sequence). After removal of 6 bases from V and 0 bases from J, the junction contained 2 bases not matched to a gene. This CDR3 region has 14 residues. This CDR3 is CSATSGGYQETQYF. The CDR3 DNA reads as TGCAGTGCAACTAGCGGGGGGTACCAAGAGACCCAGTACTTC.

The chain recombines TRBV28 with TRBJ1-4, with D maybe TRBD1 (6 bases). Germline V lookup: CDR1 MDHEN, CDR2 SYDVKM. This CDR3 comprises 14 residues. The ends were cut back, 5 bases at V and 8 bases at J, with 15 bases in the middle. In DNA, the CDR3 is TGTGCCAGCAGTACGGGGGGCGCGGAGGAAAAACTGTTTTTT. Its translation is CASSTGGAEEKLFF.

This clonotype was counted between two and nine times. The chain carries TRBV2 and TRBJ2-4, with 9 bases fitting TRBD1. Trimming took 6 bases from V and 6 from J; bases not matched to a gene: 6. Germline assignment: CDR1 SNHLY and CDR2 FYNNEI. The CDR3 has 14 residues. CDR3 loop: CASRTGTGSNIQYF. CDR3 bases: TGTGCCAGCAGAACCGGGACAGGGTCAAACATTCAGTACTTC.

This clonotype was seen more than once but under ten times. This chain links TRBV10-3 with TRBJ2-3, with D possibly TRBD2 on 7 matching bases. From germline, CDR1 is ENHRY and CDR2 SYGVKD. The ends were cut back, 2 bases at V and 4 bases at J, with 16 bases in the middle. This CDR3 is 16 amino acids long. The CDR3 protein is CAISENGGGLADTQYF. The CDR3 nucleotides read TGTGCCATCAGTGAGAATGGGGGGGGGCTCGCAGATACGCAGTATTTT.

This clonotype was recorded at least ten times. The CDR3 here is CASSRTSDRNNEQFF. The CDR3 DNA follows: TGCGCCAGCAGCCGTACTAGCGACCGCAACAATGAGCAGTTCTTC. The gene calls are TRBV5-1 and TRBJ2-1, with 7 bases fitting TRBD2. J gave up 5 bases and V 4 bases, and 9 bases lay outside the gene matches. This CDR3 is 15 amino acids long. Germline V gene lookup returns CDR1 SGHRS and CDR2 YFSETQ. The full variable domain, with the rest looked up from reference TRBV5-1 and TRBJ2-1, is KAGVTQTPRYLIKTRGQQVTLSCSPISGHRSVSWYQQTPGQGLQFLFEYFSETQRNKGNFPGRFSGRQFSNSRSEMNVSTLELGDSALYLCASSRTSDRNNEQFFGPGTRLTVL.

In its sample, this clonotype was seen a few times. This chain links TRBV18 with TRBJ1-2; 7 bases are a match to TRBD1. CDR1 and CDR2 from the germline V gene are KGHSH and LQKENI. J was trimmed by 0 bases and V by 2 bases; bases with no gene match: 9. The CDR3 sequence is 17 residues long. In DNA form, the CDR3 reads TGTGCCAGCTCACCATCGAACAGGGGATTAGCTAACTATGGCTACACCTTC. It specifies CASSPSNRGLANYGYTF.

This clonotype was found many times. The chain has TRBV11-2 and TRBJ2-1; tentatively, D is TRBD1 (5 bases). This CDR3 contains 14 residues. Germline V CDR1 and CDR2: SGHAT, FQNNGV. Trimming cost V 5 bases and J 9 bases, with 17 bases left between them. CDR3 sequence: CASSVRVLLLEQFF. CDR3 in DNA: TGTGCCAGCAGCGTCAGGGTACTCCTCCTTGAGCAGTTCTTC.

In this sample, this clonotype turned up many times. This chain uses TRBV20-1 with TRBJ2-7; TRBD1 agrees at 7 bases. In germline, CDR1 is DFQATT, CDR2 SNEGSKA (reference sequence). The V gene end was trimmed by 3 bases and the J gene end by 6 bases; junction bases not matched to a gene: 11. The CDR3 loop spans 14 amino acids. As DNA, the CDR3 is TGCAGTGCTAGGCTACCGCCGGGACAGTTCGAGCAGTACTTC. It translates to CSARLPPGQFEQYF.

The V and J genes are TRBV4-2 and TRBJ2-1, with 11 bases fitting TRBD2. Germline CDR1 LGHNA, CDR2 YNFKEQ. This CDR3 region has 17 residues. With V trimmed by 2 bases and J by 5 bases, 8 bases remained unmatched. DNA of the CDR3: TGTGCCAGCAGCCAACTGACGACTAGCGGGGACAACAATGAGCAGTTCTTC. It specifies CASSQLTTSGDNNEQFF.

This clonotype was counted at least ten times. J is TRBJ2-5 and V is TRBV5-5, with D unresolved. Germline lookup yields CDR1 SGHKS and CDR2 YYEKEE (reference sequence). This CDR3 comprises 13 residues. V shed 1 base and J shed 0 bases, with 4 bases lying between them. The CDR3 nucleotides are TGTGCCAGCAGCTTGATGTACCAAGAGACCCAGTACTTC. Translating gives CASSLMYQETQYF.

This chain links TRBV5-6 with TRBJ2-1; D gene uncertain. This CDR3 comprises 15 residues. The V gene lost 4 bases and the J gene lost 0 bases, with 11 bases spanning the gap. Germline V lookup: CDR1 SGHDT, CDR2 YYEEEE. Here the CDR3 reads CASSPYPSSYNEQFF. Written as DNA, the CDR3 is TGTGCCAGCAGCCCGTACCCCAGCTCCTACAATGAGCAGTTCTTC.

This clonotype was seen more than once but under ten times. The V call is TRBV25-1, the J call TRBJ1-1; possibly TRBD1 for D (5 bases). The germline V gene encodes CDR1 MGHDK and CDR2 SYGVNS. The CDR3 is made up of 15 amino acids. Trimming took off 3 bases at V and 1 base at J, with 12 bases between the two ends. Written as DNA, the CDR3 is TGTGCCAGCAGTGACCGGACACCGAAGAACACTGAAGCTTTCTTT. Amino acid sequence: CASSDRTPKNTEAFF.

This clonotype was counted only a few times. This chain uses TRBV6-5 with TRBJ1-1; no clear D gene. Germline lookup yields CDR1 MNHEY and CDR2 SVGAGI. This CDR3 contains 13 residues. V shed 7 bases and J shed 3 bases, with 12 bases lying between them. The CDR3, as DNA: TGTGCCAGCAATTGGGGATTGGACACTGAAGCTTTCTTT. It yields the protein CASNWGLDTEAFF.